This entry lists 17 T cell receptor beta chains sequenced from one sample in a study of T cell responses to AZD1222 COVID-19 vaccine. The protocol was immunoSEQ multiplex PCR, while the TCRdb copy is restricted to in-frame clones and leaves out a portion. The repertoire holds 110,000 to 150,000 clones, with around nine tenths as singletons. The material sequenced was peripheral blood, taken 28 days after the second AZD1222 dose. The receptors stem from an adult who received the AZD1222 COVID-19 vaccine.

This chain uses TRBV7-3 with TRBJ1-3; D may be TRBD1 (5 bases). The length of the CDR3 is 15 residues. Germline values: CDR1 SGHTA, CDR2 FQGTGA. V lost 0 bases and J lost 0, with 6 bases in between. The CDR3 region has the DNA TGTGCCAGCAGCTTAACGGGGGGCTCTGGAAACACCATATATTTT. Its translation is CASSLTGGSGNTIYF.

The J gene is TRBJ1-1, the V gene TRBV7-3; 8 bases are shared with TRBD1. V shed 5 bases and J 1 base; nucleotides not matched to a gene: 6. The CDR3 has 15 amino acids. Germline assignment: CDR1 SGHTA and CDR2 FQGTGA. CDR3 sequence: CASSPQGQENTEAFF. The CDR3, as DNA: TGTGCCAGCAGCCCTCAGGGACAGGAGAACACTGAAGCTTTCTTT.

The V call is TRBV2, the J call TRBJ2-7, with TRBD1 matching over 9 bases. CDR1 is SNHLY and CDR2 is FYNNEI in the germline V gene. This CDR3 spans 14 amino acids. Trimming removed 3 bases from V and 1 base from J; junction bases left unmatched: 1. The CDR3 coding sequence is TGTGCCAGCAGTGAGGACAGGGGTTCCTACGAGCAGTACTTC. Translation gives CASSEDRGSYEQYF.

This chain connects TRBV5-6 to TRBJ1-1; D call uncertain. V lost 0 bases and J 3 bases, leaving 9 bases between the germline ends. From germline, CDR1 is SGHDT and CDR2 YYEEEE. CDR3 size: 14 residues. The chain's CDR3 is CASSLVGPHTEAFF. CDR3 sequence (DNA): TGTGCCAGCAGCTTGGTGGGTCCTCACACTGAAGCTTTCTTT.

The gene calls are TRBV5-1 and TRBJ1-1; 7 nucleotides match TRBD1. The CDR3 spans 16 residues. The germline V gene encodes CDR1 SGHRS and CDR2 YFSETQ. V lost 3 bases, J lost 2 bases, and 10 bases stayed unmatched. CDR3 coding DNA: TGCGCCAGCAGCTATGGACAGGCGGCGGGTAACACTGAAGCTTTCTTT. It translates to CASSYGQAAGNTEAFF.

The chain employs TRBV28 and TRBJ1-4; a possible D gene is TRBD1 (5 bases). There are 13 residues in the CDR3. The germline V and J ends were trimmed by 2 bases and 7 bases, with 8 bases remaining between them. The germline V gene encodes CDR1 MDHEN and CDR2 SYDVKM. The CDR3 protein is CASSLPQGEKLFF. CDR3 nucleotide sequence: TGTGCCAGCAGTTTACCTCAGGGTGAAAAACTGTTTTTT.

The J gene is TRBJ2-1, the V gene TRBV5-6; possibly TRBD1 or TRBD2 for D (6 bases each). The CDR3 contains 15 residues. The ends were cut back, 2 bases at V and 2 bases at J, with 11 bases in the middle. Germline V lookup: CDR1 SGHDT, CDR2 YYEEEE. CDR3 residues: CASSLGGGPYNEQFF. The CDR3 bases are TGTGCCAGCAGCTTAGGAGGGGGACCCTACAATGAGCAGTTCTTC.

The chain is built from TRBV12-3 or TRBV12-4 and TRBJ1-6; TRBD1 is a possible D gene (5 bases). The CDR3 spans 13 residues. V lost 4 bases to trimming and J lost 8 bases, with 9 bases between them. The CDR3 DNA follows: TGTGCCAGCAGTTACCAGGGCGATTCACCCCTCCACTTT. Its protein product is CASSYQGDSPLHF.

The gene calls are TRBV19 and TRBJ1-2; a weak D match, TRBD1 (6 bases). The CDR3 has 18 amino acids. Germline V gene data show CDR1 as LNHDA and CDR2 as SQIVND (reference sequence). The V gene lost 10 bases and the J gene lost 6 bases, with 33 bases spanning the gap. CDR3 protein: CATTEEGPRGNTADGYTF. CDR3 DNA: TGTGCCACCACGGAGGAAGGTCCGAGGGGGAATACAGCGGATGGCTACACCTTC.

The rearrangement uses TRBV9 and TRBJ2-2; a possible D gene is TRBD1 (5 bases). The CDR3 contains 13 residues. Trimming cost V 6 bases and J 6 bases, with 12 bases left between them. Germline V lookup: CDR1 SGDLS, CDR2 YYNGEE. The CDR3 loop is CASTWQGSGELFF. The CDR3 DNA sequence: TGTGCCAGCACATGGCAGGGATCCGGGGAGCTGTTTTTT.

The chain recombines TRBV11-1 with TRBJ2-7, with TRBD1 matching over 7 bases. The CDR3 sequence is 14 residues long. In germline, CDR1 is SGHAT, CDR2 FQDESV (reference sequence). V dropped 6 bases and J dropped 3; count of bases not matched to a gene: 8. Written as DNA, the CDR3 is TGTGCCAGCAGTTCGACAGGGATAAACTACGAGCAGTACTTC. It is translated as CASSSTGINYEQYF.

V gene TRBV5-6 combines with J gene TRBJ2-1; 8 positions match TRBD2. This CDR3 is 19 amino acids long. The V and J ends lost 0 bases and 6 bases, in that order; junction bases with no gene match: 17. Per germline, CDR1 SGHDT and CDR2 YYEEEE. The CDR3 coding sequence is TGTGCCAGCAGCTTGGAGCTAGCGGGCGGTCCTCTATTCTCCAATGAGCAGTTCTTC. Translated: CASSLELAGGPLFSNEQFF.

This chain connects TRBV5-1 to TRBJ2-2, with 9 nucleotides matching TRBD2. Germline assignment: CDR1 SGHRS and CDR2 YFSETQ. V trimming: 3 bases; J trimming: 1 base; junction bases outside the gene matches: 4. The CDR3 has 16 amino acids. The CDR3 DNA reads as TGCGCCAGCAGCTCACATAGCGGGAGGAACACCGGGGAGCTGTTTTTT. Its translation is CASSSHSGRNTGELFF.

For the CDR3, the DNA is TGTGCCAGCAGACTGGGACAGCAGTTTTCACCCCTCCACTTT. Protein: CASRLGQQFSPLHF. The V call is TRBV28, the J call TRBJ1-6; 7 bases align to TRBD1. This CDR3 spans 14 amino acids. Per germline, CDR1 MDHEN and CDR2 SYDVKM. J lost 9 bases, V lost 6 bases, and 8 bases had no gene match.

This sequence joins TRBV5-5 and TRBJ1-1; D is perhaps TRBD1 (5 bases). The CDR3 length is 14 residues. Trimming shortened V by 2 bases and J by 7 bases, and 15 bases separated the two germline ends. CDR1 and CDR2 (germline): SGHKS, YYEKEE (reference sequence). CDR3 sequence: CASSFQRDGLEAFF. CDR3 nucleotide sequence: TGTGCCAGCAGCTTCCAGCGGGACGGCCTTGAAGCTTTCTTT. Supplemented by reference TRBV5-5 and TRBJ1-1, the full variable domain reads DAGVTQSPTHLIKTRGQQVTLRCSPISGHKSVSWYQQVLGQGPQFIFQYYEKEERGRGNFPDRFSARQFPNYSSELNVNALLLGDSALYLCASSFQRDGLEAFFGQGTRLTVV.

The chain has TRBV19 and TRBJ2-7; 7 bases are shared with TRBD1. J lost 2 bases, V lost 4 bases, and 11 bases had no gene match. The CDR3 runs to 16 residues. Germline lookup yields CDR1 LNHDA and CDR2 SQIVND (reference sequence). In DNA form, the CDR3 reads TGTGCCAGTAGTACACGGGACAGTGGGGGACCCTACGAGCAGTACTTC. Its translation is CASSTRDSGGPYEQYF.

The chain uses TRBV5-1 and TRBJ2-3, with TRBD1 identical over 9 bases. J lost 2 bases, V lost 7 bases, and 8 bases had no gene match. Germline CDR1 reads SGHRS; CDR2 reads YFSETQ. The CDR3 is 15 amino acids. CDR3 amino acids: CASFYRGQTTDTQYF. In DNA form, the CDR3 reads TGCGCCAGCTTCTACAGGGGGCAAACCACAGATACGCAGTATTTT.